Presented here are 24 T cell receptor beta chains from one specimen sequenced in a study of cytotoxic CD8 clonotypes in ibrutinib-treated CLL. Libraries were prepared by immunoSEQ multiplex PCR; TCRdb keeps only in-frame clonotypes and omits some of them. The table includes roughly 150,000 clones, about 80% detected once. The sequenced sample was PBMCs, obtained after 12 months of ibrutinib treatment. Receptor source: a human donor with chronic lymphocytic leukemia.

V is TRBV5-6 and J is TRBJ1-1, with TRBD1 identical over 10 bases. Germline V lookup: CDR1 SGHDT, CDR2 YYEEEE. The CDR3 sequence is 16 residues long. V dropped 2 bases and J dropped 5; count of bases not matched to a gene: 9. The CDR3 sequence: CASSLTGTGALTEAFF. DNA for the CDR3: TGTGCCAGCAGCTTAACCGGGACAGGGGCCCTTACTGAAGCTTTCTTT. Full variable domain (rest looked up from reference TRBV5-6 and TRBJ1-1): DAGVTQSPTHLIKTRGQQVTLRCSPKSGHDTVSWYQQALGQGPQFIFQYYEEEERQRGNFPDRFSGHQFPNYSSELNVNALLLGDSALYLCASSLTGTGALTEAFFGQGTRLTVV.

The rearrangement joins TRBV4-3 to TRBJ2-3; 14 bases align to TRBD2. The length of the CDR3 is 17 residues. Germline values: CDR1 LGHNA, CDR2 YSLEER. V shed 4 bases, J shed 6 bases, and the junction held 9 bases outside the gene matches. This chain's CDR3 is CASSPGLAGGPGDTQYF. CDR3 sequence (DNA): TGCGCCAGCAGCCCCGGACTAGCGGGGGGCCCGGGTGATACGCAGTATTTT.

V usage is TRBV6-5 and J usage is TRBJ2-5; no firm D call. The DNA end lines up better with TRBJ2-7; the J call may be wrong. The CDR3 has 14 residues. Germline CDR1 is MNHEY and CDR2 is SVGAGI. Written as DNA, the CDR3 is TGTGCCAGCAGTCGTTTCTCGGGCCCCTACGAGCAGTACTTC. Translating gives CASSRFSGPYEQYF.

V and J are TRBV28 and TRBJ1-6; tentatively, D is TRBD1 (5 bases). V was shortened by 2 bases and J by 3 bases, with 14 bases between the two germline ends. The CDR3 runs to 17 residues. Germline-derived CDR1 and CDR2 are MDHEN and SYDVKM. The CDR3 is CASSLTRGYSYNSPLHF. In DNA form, the CDR3 reads TGTGCCAGCAGTTTAACCCGGGGCTACAGCTATAATTCACCCCTCCACTTT.

This clone was seen a handful of times. This chain joins TRBV14 and TRBJ1-2; 7 bases agree with TRBD1. This CDR3 has 14 residues. With 4 bases clipped from V and 8 bases from J, the junction kept 10 bases outside the gene matches. From germline, CDR1 is SGHDN and CDR2 FVKESK. CDR3 sequence: CASSPQGRGHGYTF. The CDR3, as DNA: TGTGCCAGCAGCCCCCAGGGGAGGGGGCACGGCTACACCTTC.

This CDR3 reads CASSQDFRGKSEQYF. Written as DNA, the CDR3 is TGCGCCAGCAGCCAAGACTTCCGGGGGAAAAGTGAGCAGTACTTC. The rearrangement uses TRBV4-3 and TRBJ2-7, with D possibly matching TRBD2 (6 bases). Per the germline V gene, CDR1 is LGHNA and CDR2 is YSLEER. CDR3 size: 15 residues. The germline V and J ends were trimmed by 0 bases and 7 bases, with 16 bases remaining between them.

The rearrangement joins TRBV4-1 to TRBJ2-4; D gene unclear. This CDR3 spans 17 amino acids. Per germline, CDR1 MGHRA and CDR2 YSYEKL. Trimming left V 2 bases short and J 3 bases short, with 17 bases between. The CDR3 protein is CASSQIQPYLGKNIQYF. The DNA for the CDR3 is TGCGCCAGCAGCCAAATACAGCCTTACCTTGGCAAAAACATTCAGTACTTC.

This rearrangement joins TRBV5-5 to TRBJ2-3; 10 positions agree with TRBD2. Germline-derived CDR1 and CDR2 are SGHKS and YYEKEE (reference sequence). Unmatched junction bases numbered 5, after V lost 1 base and J lost 3 bases. This CDR3 has 16 amino acids. CDR3 protein: CASSLRVTSGTDTQYF. DNA of the CDR3: TGTGCCAGCAGCTTGCGTGTGACTAGCGGGACAGATACGCAGTATTTT.

The chain links TRBV19 to TRBJ2-4; D is ambiguous. V gave up 3 bases and J gave up 0 bases, with 24 bases separating them. This CDR3 is 20 amino acids long. Germline V lookup: CDR1 LNHDA, CDR2 SQIVND (reference sequence). The DNA for the CDR3 is TGTGCCAGTAGTATTCGGACGGCGAGTGCGAAAATACTAGCCAAAAACATTCAGTACTTC. Protein sequence: CASSIRTASAKILAKNIQYF.

As concerns this clone: One end of the junction fails to match germline, which may point to a read error. The gene calls are TRBV7-9 and TRBJ1-4, with 9 nucleotides matching TRBD1. Germline loops: CDR1 SEHNR, CDR2 FQNEAQ (reference sequence). The CDR3 loop spans 12 amino acids. CDR3 loop: CASSKDRGFQAF. CDR3 nucleotides: TGTGCCAGCAGCAAGGACAGGGGTTTTCAAGCTTTT.

The rearrangement joins TRBV7-2 to TRBJ1-4; D not certain. Trimming pared 6 bases from V and 2 bases from J, leaving 4 bases between. The CDR3 spans 12 residues. In germline, CDR1 is SGHTA, CDR2 FQGNSA. CDR3 loop: CASRGTNEKLFF. CDR3 in DNA: TGTGCCAGCAGGGGGACTAATGAAAAACTGTTTTTT.

The chain is built from TRBV19 and TRBJ2-7; TRBD2 is a possible D gene (5 bases). This CDR3 has 15 residues. Germline loops: CDR1 LNHDA, CDR2 SQIVND (reference sequence). Trimming shortened V by 5 bases and J by 4 bases, and 18 bases separated the two germline ends. The CDR3 coding sequence is TGTGCCAGTAGTTCTGGGTCTTCCGGACTTTACGAGCAGTACTTC. Protein sequence: CASSSGSSGLYEQYF.

This clone was picked up a small number of times. This chain links TRBV6-1 with TRBJ1-5; possible D gene TRBD1, 6 bases. Trimming left V 6 bases short and J 6 bases short, with 15 bases between. The CDR3 is 14 residues long. Germline V gene sequence: CDR1 MNHNS, CDR2 SASEGT. The DNA of the CDR3 is TGTGCCAGCAGCGTTGAGGGGGGGGCTCAGCCCCAGCATTTT. It translates to CASSVEGGAQPQHF.

The chain links TRBV7-2 to TRBJ2-5; D not certain. V was pared by 1 base and J by 3 bases, with 15 bases between. This CDR3 contains 16 residues. CDR1 and CDR2 from the germline V gene are SGHTA and FQGNSA. CDR3: CASSLGRLSSEETQYF. The CDR3 DNA follows: TGTGCCAGCAGCTTAGGTCGTTTAAGTTCCGAAGAGACCCAGTACTTC.

J is TRBJ1-1 and V is TRBV7-2; TRBD1 agrees at 7 bases. V was pared by 1 base and J by 1 base, with 6 bases of the junction left unmatched. The CDR3 has 16 residues. The V gene's germline CDR1 is SGHTA and CDR2 FQGNSA. The CDR3 DNA reads TGTGCCAGCAGCTTAGTGGGCAGGGGGACGAACACTGAAGCTTTCTTT. As protein: CASSLVGRGTNTEAFF.

This chain links TRBV29-1 with TRBJ2-7, with 7 nucleotides matching TRBD1. Trimming took 7 bases from V and 5 from J; bases not matched to a gene: 8. CDR1 SQVTM and CDR2 ANQGSEA come from the germline V gene. The CDR3 totals 12 residues. CDR3 loop: CSAADRADEQYF. Written as DNA, the CDR3 is TGCAGCGCCGCTGACAGGGCCGACGAGCAGTACTTC.

V gene TRBV28 combines with J gene TRBJ1-2, with no clear D. The CDR3 runs 16 residues. Germline values: CDR1 MDHEN, CDR2 SYDVKM. Trimming left V 5 bases short and J 0 bases short, with 16 bases between. As DNA, the CDR3 is TGTGCCAGCAGTCTGTCTGGCTCAACTTCTAACTATGGCTACACCTTC. Its translation is CASSLSGSTSNYGYTF.

This chain connects TRBV19 to TRBJ1-2; 11 bases agree with TRBD1. The CDR3 length is 16 residues. The V and J ends lost 6 bases and 5 bases, in that order; junction bases with no gene match: 11. Per germline, CDR1 LNHDA and CDR2 SQIVND (reference sequence). DNA for the CDR3: TGTGCCAGTAGCCTAAACGGACAGGGGGCTAGTTATGGCTACACCTTC. Protein product: CASSLNGQGASYGYTF. Full variable domain (outside the CDR3, taken from reference TRBV19 and TRBJ1-2): DGGITQSPKYLFRKEGQNVTLSCEQNLNHDAMYWYRQDPGQGLRLIYYSQIVNDFQKGDIAEGYSVSREKKESFPLTVTSAQKNPTAFYLCASSLNGQGASYGYTFGSGTRLTVV.

In this sample, this clone turned up once. The chain combines TRBV11-2 with TRBJ1-1; a possible D gene is TRBD1 (5 bases). V gave up 7 bases and J gave up 1 base, with 16 bases separating them. The CDR3 spans 15 residues. The V gene's germline CDR1 is SGHAT and CDR2 FQNNGV. The CDR3 loop reads CASTPSRTSNTEAFF. CDR3 nucleotide sequence: TGTGCCAGCACCCCGTCAAGGACATCGAACACTGAAGCTTTCTTT.

The rearrangement uses TRBV27 and TRBJ1-2; unclear D gene. CDR1 MNHEY and CDR2 SMNVEV come from the germline V gene (reference sequence). Trimming left V 5 bases short and J 2 bases short, with 9 bases between. The length of the CDR3 is 13 residues. CDR3 DNA sequence: TGTGCCAGCAGTACAGATAAAAACTATGGCTACACCTTC. It yields the protein CASSTDKNYGYTF.

The V call is TRBV28, the J call TRBJ2-1; D is possibly TRBD2 (5 bases). The germline V gene has CDR1 MDHEN and CDR2 SYDVKM. The CDR3 loop spans 15 amino acids. V lost 1 base and J lost 0, with 7 bases in between. The CDR3 DNA is TGTGCCAGCAGTTTATATGGGAGCTCCTACAATGAGCAGTTCTTC. Translated, it gives CASSLYGSSYNEQFF.

The chain has TRBV28 and TRBJ2-1, with TRBD2 matching 8 bases. CDR1 is MDHEN, CDR2 SYDVKM, per germline. The CDR3 has 17 amino acids. The V and J ends lost 1 base and 4 bases, in that order; junction bases with no gene match: 9. Here the CDR3 DNA reads TGTGCCAGCAGTTTATATTCCAGGGCGGGGGGATACAATGAGCAGTTCTTC. This codes for CASSLYSRAGGYNEQFF.

The CDR3 loop reads CASSLDTSTDTQYF. The CDR3 nucleotides are TGCGCCAGCAGCCTCGACACTTCCACAGATACGCAGTATTTT. J is TRBJ2-3 and V is TRBV5-1; D call uncertain. The CDR3 length is 14 residues. From germline, CDR1 is SGHRS and CDR2 YFSETQ. The ends were cut back, 4 bases at V and 2 bases at J, with 11 bases in the middle.

This chain uses TRBV5-1 with TRBJ2-1, with 9 positions matching TRBD1. The junction had 2 bases not matched to a gene; V was cut back by 0 bases and J by 4 bases. This CDR3 is 15 amino acids long. Germline V gene data show CDR1 as SGHRS and CDR2 as YFSETQ. The CDR3 region has the DNA TGCGCCAGCAGCTTGGCGGGACAGGGTTACAATGAGCAGTTCTTC. It yields the protein CASSLAGQGYNEQFF.